Shown below are 27 T cell receptor beta chains from a single sample sequenced in a study of prognosis after radiotherapy for stage I lung cancer. Starting from genomic DNA, TCR beta CDR3 was amplified through two-round multiplex PCR. The authors ran first-round PCR with primers specific to each TRBV and TRBJ gene. TCRdb re-called the multiplex PCR reads with MiXCR, one entry per CDR3 protein. Found here are about 27,000 distinct CDR3 sequences, around 32% of them singletons; the top ten hold about 33%. The sample here was PBMCs, taken before or after stereotactic body radiation therapy (not recorded which). These receptors were collected from a donor over 45 with non-small cell lung cancer.

This chain connects TRBV24-1 to TRBJ2-5; 9 nucleotides agree with TRBD1. Germline values: CDR1 KGHDR, CDR2 SFDVKD. The ends lost 3 bases at V and 5 bases at J; junction bases unmatched: 9. The CDR3 totals 16 residues. The chain's CDR3 is CATSDPGTGKIETQYF. The CDR3 DNA reads TGTGCCACCAGTGATCCCGGGACAGGGAAAATTGAGACCCAGTACTTC.

This clonotype was seen repeatedly, ten times or more. The chain joins TRBV6-1 to TRBJ1-5; D unclear. CDR3 length equals 12 residues. Trimming removed 2 bases at V and 9 bases at J, with 8 bases between. The V gene's germline CDR1 is MNHNS and CDR2 SASEGT. CDR3 protein: CASSELGWPQHF. The CDR3 bases are TGTGCCAGCAGTGAACTCGGGTGGCCCCAGCATTTT.

Many counts were recorded for this clonotype. The chain has TRBV5-1 and TRBJ1-5; D uncertain. V lost 4 bases and J lost 0, with 5 bases in between. Germline CDR1 reads SGHRS; CDR2 reads YFSETQ. This CDR3 has 13 amino acids. CDR3 coding DNA: TGCGCCAGCAGCGGGGATAGCAATCAGCCCCAGCATTTT. Translating gives CASSGDSNQPQHF.

Points on this clonotype: A much larger clone is a single base away; this may be a read error. J is TRBJ1-4 and V is TRBV2; D gene unclear. CDR1 SNHLY and CDR2 FYNNEI come from the germline V gene. The CDR3 totals 14 residues. The CDR3 bases are TGTACCAGCAGTTATCTGTCAACTAATGAAAAACTGTTTTTT. It codes for CTSSYLSTNEKLFF.

This clonotype has ten or more counts. V usage is TRBV7-6 and J usage is TRBJ2-2; D gene ambiguous. The V end lost 3 bases, the J end lost 4 bases, and 15 bases lay between the germline ends. There are 16 residues in the CDR3. Per germline, CDR1 SGHVS and CDR2 FNYEAQ. The CDR3 DNA sequence: TGTGCCAGCAGCTTCCTCCGCGACAATCCCACCGGGGAGCTGTTTTTT. Encoded protein: CASSFLRDNPTGELFF.

Concerning this clonotype: A clone one base away is much larger, so this may be a read error. The genes are TRBV6-5 and TRBJ2-3; TRBD2 aligns across 9 bases. Germline CDR1 and CDR2: MNHEY and SVGAGI. Unmatched junction bases numbered 10, after V lost 2 bases and J lost 7 bases. The CDR3 totals 16 residues. The DNA of the CDR3 is TGTGCCAGCAGTTACCTTCTAGCGGGAAGTACATATACGCAGTATTTT. Protein product: CASSYLLAGSTYTQYF.

This clonotype was detected many times. The chain has TRBV14 and TRBJ2-6, with D uncertain. CDR1 SGHDN and CDR2 FVKESK come from the germline V gene. V gave up 4 bases and J gave up 0 bases, with 7 bases separating them. This CDR3 region has 15 residues. This chain's CDR3 is CASSPAFSGANVLTF. The CDR3 region has the DNA TGTGCCAGCAGCCCGGCCTTCTCTGGGGCCAACGTCCTGACTTTC.

This clonotype was counted at least ten times. The rearrangement links TRBV30 to TRBJ1-1; D is undetermined. Trimming took off 4 bases at V and 7 bases at J, with 10 bases between the two ends. CDR1 is GTSNPN and CDR2 is SVGIG in the germline V gene (reference sequence). The length of the CDR3 is 11 residues. The CDR3 nucleotides are TGTGCCTGGAACCTGCGGGGTGAAGCTTTCTTT. It encodes CAWNLRGEAFF.

This clonotype has just a few counts. V is TRBV6-1 and J is TRBJ1-1, with a tentative D call TRBD1 (6 bases). CDR3 length: 14 amino acids. Germline assignment: CDR1 MNHNS and CDR2 SASEGT. Trimming shortened V by 6 bases and J by 1 base, and 12 bases separated the two germline ends. The chain's CDR3 is CASSGGDTNTEAFF. The CDR3 DNA is TGTGCCAGCAGCGGGGGGGACACGAACACTGAAGCTTTCTTT.

This clonotype has only a few counts. V gene TRBV6-1 combines with J gene TRBJ1-2; 8 bases map to TRBD1. This CDR3 has 13 residues. CDR1 and CDR2 (germline): MNHNS, SASEGT. Trimming at V came to 6 bases and at J to 8 bases, leaving 8 bases not matched to a gene. The CDR3 reads CASRADRAQGYTF. DNA for the CDR3: TGTGCCAGCAGAGCGGACAGGGCTCAGGGCTACACCTTC.

This rearrangement joins TRBV6-2 or TRBV6-3 to TRBJ1-2; D is possibly TRBD1 (6 bases). This CDR3 is built from 12 residues. Germline values: CDR1 MNHEY, CDR2 SVGEGT. The V gene lost 4 bases and the J gene lost 11 bases, with 14 bases spanning the gap. DNA of the CDR3: TGTGCCAGCAGTTCTATAGAGGGGGGTTACACCTTC. Protein product: CASSSIEGGYTF.

Details on this clonotype: This likely came from a read error, as a far larger clone is one base away. The CDR3 here is CASSYELVLTSGRKKDEQFF. The CDR3 bases are TGTGCCAGCAGTTACGAATTGGTTCTCACTAGCGGGAGGAAGAAGGATGAGCAGTTCTTC. This chain connects TRBV6-1 to TRBJ2-1, with 12 bases aligning to TRBD2. CDR1 is MNHNS, CDR2 SASEGT, per germline. This CDR3 region has 20 residues. The J segment lost 8 bases and the V segment lost 5 bases, leaving 22 bases of the junction unmatched.

There are many counts of this clonotype. The V call is TRBV5-1, the J call TRBJ2-1, with D unclear. Between the trimmed V and J ends, which lost 0 bases and 6 bases, there was a span of 13 bases. This CDR3 spans 15 amino acids. Per germline, CDR1 SGHRS and CDR2 YFSETQ. CDR3 in DNA: TGCGCCAGCAGCTTGGAACTATCAAGAGGCAATGAGCAGTTCTTC. Translated, it gives CASSLELSRGNEQFF.

This clonotype has ten or more counts. The J gene is TRBJ1-1, the V gene TRBV7-3, with D possibly matching TRBD1 (5 bases). CDR1 SGHTA and CDR2 FQGTGA come from the germline V gene. Trimming left V 6 bases short and J 4 bases short, with 15 bases between. The CDR3 extends over 14 amino acids. This CDR3 reads CASSRRGAGTEAFF. Here the CDR3 DNA reads TGTGCCAGCAGTAGGAGGGGAGCGGGCACTGAAGCTTTCTTT. Combining the CDR3 with reference TRBV7-3 and TRBJ1-1 gives the whole variable domain GAGVSQTPSNKVTEKGKYVELRCDPISGHTALYWYRQSLGQGPEFLIYFQGTGAADDSGLPNDRFFAVRPEGSVSTLKIQRTERGDSAVYLCASSRRGAGTEAFFGQGTRLTVV.

This clonotype was detected many times. The genes are TRBV20-1 and TRBJ2-3; 7 bases match TRBD2. The CDR3 sequence is 15 residues long. V dropped 6 bases and J dropped 6; count of bases not matched to a gene: 15. Germline values: CDR1 DFQATT, CDR2 SNEGSKA (reference sequence). The CDR3: CSASNLAEVVDTQYF. DNA of the CDR3: TGCAGTGCATCAAACCTAGCGGAGGTGGTGGATACGCAGTATTTT.

This clonotype appeared many times. The CDR3 nucleotides are TGTGCCAGCAGTTCTCGGACCTTCATGAACACTGAAGCTTTCTTT. Translated, it gives CASSSRTFMNTEAFF. The genes are TRBV27 and TRBJ1-1; the D is unclear. The CDR3 is 15 residues long. V was shortened by 4 bases and J by 0 bases, with 12 bases between the two germline ends. CDR1 and CDR2 (germline): MNHEY, SMNVEV (reference sequence).

The chain couples TRBV10-3 to TRBJ1-2; 8 positions agree with TRBD1. J was trimmed by 6 bases and V by 5 bases; bases with no gene match: 8. This CDR3 region has 14 residues. Germline V gives CDR1 ENHRY, CDR2 SYGVKD. The CDR3 DNA is TGTGCCATCAGTACCGGACAGGGTAATAATGGCTACACCTTC. Its protein is CAISTGQGNNGYTF.

This sequence joins TRBV7-2 and TRBJ2-7; TRBD2 aligns across 8 bases. Trimming took 5 bases from V and 0 from J; bases not matched to a gene: 9. The V gene's germline CDR1 is SGHTA and CDR2 FQGNSA. This CDR3 comprises 16 residues. CDR3 in DNA: TGTGCCAGCAGCCCCGTTGTCGGACTAGCCTCCTACGAGCAGTACTTC. Residues: CASSPVVGLASYEQYF.

This clonotype was counted at least ten times. The chain recombines TRBV12-3 or TRBV12-4 with TRBJ1-1; 8 positions match TRBD1. V shed 5 bases, J shed 0 bases, and the junction held 5 bases outside the gene matches. The CDR3 is made up of 15 amino acids. The CDR3 DNA reads TGTGCCAGCAGTATACAGACAGGGGTGAACACTGAAGCTTTCTTT. This sequence encodes CASSIQTGVNTEAFF.

Points on this clonotype: One junction end disagrees with the germline gene, perhaps due to a read error. The V gene is TRBV18, the J gene TRBJ2-1; 13 bases agree with TRBD2. Germline CDR1 and CDR2: KGHSH and LQKENI. The CDR3 extends over 16 amino acids. As DNA, the CDR3 is TGTGCCAGCTCAGATAGGGGGACTAGCGGGAACGATGAGCGGTTCTTC. Residues: CASSDRGTSGNDERFF.

Many counts were recorded for this clonotype. The V call is TRBV19, the J call TRBJ2-2; D call uncertain. CDR3 length: 16 residues. V lost 6 bases and J 2 bases, leaving 16 bases between the germline ends. Germline assignment: CDR1 LNHDA and CDR2 SQIVND (reference sequence). The CDR3 protein is CASRRTLLTNTGELFF. Here the CDR3 DNA reads TGTGCCAGTAGACGGACCCTCCTAACAAACACCGGGGAGCTGTTTTTT.

This clonotype was found many times. This rearrangement joins TRBV28 to TRBJ1-2, with TRBD1 identical over 11 bases. V shed 5 bases, J shed 2 bases, and the junction held 1 base outside the gene matches. Germline assignment: CDR1 MDHEN and CDR2 SYDVKM. This CDR3 region has 14 residues. CDR3 in DNA: TGTGCCAGCAGTGGGACAGGGGGAAACTATGGCTACACCTTC. It yields the protein CASSGTGGNYGYTF.

This clonotype has a handful of counts. A read error may explain this, as a much larger clone is one base away. V usage is TRBV15 and J usage is TRBJ2-1; 9 positions match TRBD2. V gave up 11 bases and J gave up 4 bases; unmatched junction bases: 12. The CDR3 is 15 residues long. Germline lookup yields CDR1 LNHNV and CDR2 YYDKDF (reference sequence). The CDR3 loop is CAAENPAGGYNEQFF. For the CDR3, the DNA is TGTGCCGCCGAAAATCCAGCGGGAGGATACAATGAGCAGTTCTTC.

This clonotype appeared a few times. A much larger clone is a single base away; this may be a read error. The chain links TRBV20-1 to TRBJ2-5, with D perhaps matching TRBD2 (5 bases). This CDR3 has 13 residues. The V and J ends lost 8 bases and 5 bases respectively, with 18 bases between them. Germline loops: CDR1 DFQATT, CDR2 SNEGSKA (reference sequence). This chain's CDR3 is CSCPAAGGETQYF. The CDR3 nucleotides are TGCAGTTGCCCAGCGGCGGGTGGGGAGACCCAGTACTTC.

On this clonotype itself: Sequence at one end of the junction differs from germline and may be a read error. J is TRBJ2-7 and V is TRBV7-8; D might be TRBD2 (6 bases). This CDR3 is 14 amino acids long. The germline V gene encodes CDR1 SGHVS and CDR2 FQNEAQ. CDR3 sequence: CASNPFGGNYGQYF. The CDR3 region has the DNA TGTGCCAGCAATCCCTTCGGGGGTAACTACGGGCAGTACTTC.

This clonotype has ten or more counts. The rearrangement links TRBV12-3 or TRBV12-4 to TRBJ1-3; no firm D call. V lost 3 bases and J 0 bases, leaving 6 bases between the germline ends. CDR3 length: 14 amino acids. CDR3 region: CASSFRLSGNTIYF. In DNA form, the CDR3 reads TGTGCCAGCAGTTTTAGGCTCTCTGGAAACACCATATATTTT.

This clonotype has ten or more counts. The V call is TRBV28, the J call TRBJ1-2; unclear D gene. This CDR3 is built from 15 residues. Germline assignment: CDR1 MDHEN and CDR2 SYDVKM. Deletions cut 5 bases from V and 0 bases from J, with 13 bases between. CDR3 sequence (DNA): TGTGCCAGCAGTCCCCCCAGGAGAGCTAACTATGGCTACACCTTC. As protein: CASSPPRRANYGYTF.